The subject of this entry is one T cell receptor (beta chain). This sample is part of a study of blood T cells in healthy people across ages. CDR1 is LNHDA and CDR2 is SQIVND in the germline V gene (reference sequence). The CDR3 totals 15 residues. V lost 6 bases and J 1 base, leaving 16 bases between the germline ends. The use of a sample-barcoded 5' primer and a J-beta primer mix characterized a second PCR of 7 to 11 cycles. TCRdb fed the 5' RACE reads into MiXCR, producing one record per CDR3 protein. Of hundreds of thousands of distinct CDR3 sequences listed, around three fifths were seen once; the top ten hold roughly 34%.

This chain links TRBV19 with TRBJ2-7; D unresolved. This TCR was recovered from a man in his fifties or sixties in good health. The sequenced material came from blood. The CDR3 protein is CASRLQGHGSYEQYF. The CDR3 DNA reads as TGTGCCAGTAGACTCCAAGGGCACGGGTCCTACGAGCAGTACTTC. Full variable domain (missing parts from reference TRBV19 and TRBJ2-7): DGGITQSPKYLFRKEGQNVTLSCEQNLNHDAMYWYRQDPGQGLRLIYYSQIVNDFQKGDIAEGYSVSREKKESFPLTVTSAQKNPTAFYLCASRLQGHGSYEQYFGPGTRLTVT.